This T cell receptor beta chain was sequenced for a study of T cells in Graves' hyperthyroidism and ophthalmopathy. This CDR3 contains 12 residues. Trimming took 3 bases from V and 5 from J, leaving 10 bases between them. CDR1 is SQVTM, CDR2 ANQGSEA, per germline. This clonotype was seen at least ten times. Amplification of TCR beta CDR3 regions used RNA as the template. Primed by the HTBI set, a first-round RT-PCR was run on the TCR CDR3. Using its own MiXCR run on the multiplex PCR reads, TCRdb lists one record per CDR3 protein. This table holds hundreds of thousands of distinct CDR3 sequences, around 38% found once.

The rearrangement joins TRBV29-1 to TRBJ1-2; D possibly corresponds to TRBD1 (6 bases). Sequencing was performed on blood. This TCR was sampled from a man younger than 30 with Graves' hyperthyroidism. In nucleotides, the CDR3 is TGCAGCGTTGAGAGTCAGGGGTATGGCTACACCTTC. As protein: CSVESQGYGYTF.